This is a list of T cell receptor beta chains from one sample in a study of blood T cell repertoires in COVID-19. Sequencing used immunoSEQ multiplex PCR; TCRdb keeps in-frame clones, though not all of them. Here the sample spans under 300,000 clones, about 83% being singletons. Sequencing was carried out using peripheral blood. The receptors were gathered from a man older than 75 with acute or convalescent COVID-19. The CDR3 runs from the conserved cysteine through the conserved F or W. D genes are given only for firm matches. Expanded clones get a size class; other rows say once, few or many, or leave the size out.

j_call: TRBJ2-3; d_call: .; clone_size: .; v_call: TRBV20-1; cdr3_aa: CSASYGDRPDTQYF; cdr3_nt: TGCAGTGCTAGTTACGGGGATCGCCCAGATACGCAGTATTTT
j_call: TRBJ1-3; d_call: TRBD1; clone_size: .; v_call: TRBV5-1; cdr3_aa: CASSPTLTGGGGNTIYF; cdr3_nt: TGCGCCAGCAGCCCAACGTTGACAGGGGGCGGTGGAAACACCATATATTTT
j_call: TRBJ1-5; d_call: .; clone_size: .; v_call: TRBV24-1; cdr3_aa: CATSAGNQPQHF; cdr3_nt: TGTGCCACCAGTGCGGGCAATCAGCCCCAGCATTTT
j_call: TRBJ2-3; d_call: .; clone_size: .; v_call: TRBV6-5; cdr3_aa: CASRLRVTDTQYF; cdr3_nt: TGTGCCAGCAGACTCAGGGTGACAGATACGCAGTATTTT
j_call: TRBJ2-7; d_call: .; clone_size: .; v_call: TRBV19; cdr3_aa: CASSIGTPYEQYF; cdr3_nt: TGTGCCAGTAGTATCGGGACTCCCTACGAGCAGTACTTC
j_call: TRBJ1-4; d_call: .; clone_size: .; v_call: TRBV18; cdr3_aa: CASSLLETTNEKLFF; cdr3_nt: TGTGCCAGCTCACTGCTCGAGACAACTAATGAAAAACTGTTTTTT
j_call: TRBJ1-6; d_call: TRBD1; clone_size: few; v_call: TRBV6-5; cdr3_aa: CASRRDRVLSPLHF; cdr3_nt: TGTGCCAGCAGGCGGGACAGGGTGCTTTCACCCCTCCACTTT
j_call: TRBJ2-1; d_call: TRBD2; clone_size: .; v_call: TRBV5-1; cdr3_aa: CASKGVGLARNEQFF; cdr3_nt: TGCGCCAGCAAAGGGGTGGGACTAGCGAGGAATGAGCAGTTCTTC
j_call: TRBJ2-1; d_call: TRBD2; clone_size: once; v_call: TRBV11-2; cdr3_aa: CASSFTGGGDEQFF; cdr3_nt: TGTGCCAGCAGCTTCACGGGGGGGGGCGATGAGCAGTTCTTC
j_call: TRBJ1-5; d_call: TRBD1; clone_size: few; v_call: TRBV27; cdr3_aa: CASSPDRDRHQPQHF; cdr3_nt: TGTGCCAGCAGTCCCGACCGGGACAGACATCAGCCCCAGCATTTT
j_call: TRBJ2-5; d_call: .; clone_size: .; v_call: TRBV3-1/TRBV3-2; cdr3_aa: CASSHSAGGETQYF; cdr3_nt: TGTGCCAGCAGCCATTCAGCAGGAGGGGAGACCCAGTACTTC
j_call: TRBJ2-5; d_call: TRBD2; clone_size: few; v_call: TRBV3-1/TRBV3-2; cdr3_aa: CASSRVAGKTQYF; cdr3_nt: TGTGCCAGCAGCCGCGTAGCGGGGAAGACCCAGTACTTC
j_call: TRBJ2-1; d_call: TRBD1; clone_size: .; v_call: TRBV3-1/TRBV3-2; cdr3_aa: CASSQPGQGNNEQFF; cdr3_nt: TGTGCCAGCAGCCAACCGGGACAGGGAAACAATGAGCAGTTCTTC
j_call: TRBJ1-1; d_call: .; clone_size: .; v_call: TRBV30; cdr3_aa: CAWSAGGAVNTEAFF; cdr3_nt: TGTGCCTGGAGTGCTGGGGGCGCAGTGAACACTGAAGCTTTCTTT
j_call: TRBJ2-2; d_call: .; clone_size: .; v_call: TRBV19; cdr3_aa: CAGGTVNTGELFF; cdr3_nt: TGTGCCGGGGGGACAGTTAACACCGGGGAGCTGTTTTTT
j_call: TRBJ2-5; d_call: .; clone_size: .; v_call: TRBV7-9; cdr3_aa: CASSSWDTPQETQYF; cdr3_nt: TGTGCCAGCAGCTCATGGGACACCCCACAAGAGACCCAGTACTTC
j_call: TRBJ2-7; d_call: .; clone_size: once; v_call: TRBV29-1; cdr3_aa: CSVSTGSYEQYF; cdr3_nt: TGCAGCGTGAGTACAGGCTCCTACGAGCAGTACTTC
j_call: TRBJ1-2; d_call: TRBD1; clone_size: .; v_call: TRBV4-1; cdr3_aa: CASSAGQGLANYGYTF; cdr3_nt: TGCGCCAGCAGCGCGGGACAGGGCTTAGCTAACTATGGCTACACCTTC
j_call: TRBJ2-5; d_call: .; clone_size: .; v_call: TRBV7-2; cdr3_aa: CASSFGWGSIPETQYF; cdr3_nt: TGTGCCAGCAGCTTTGGTTGGGGCTCGATCCCAGAGACCCAGTACTTC
j_call: TRBJ2-2; d_call: TRBD1; clone_size: .; v_call: TRBV4-1; cdr3_aa: CASSQDRGTGVVGELFF; cdr3_nt: TGCGCCAGCAGCCAAGATCGCGGGACAGGGGTGGTCGGGGAGCTGTTTTTT
j_call: TRBJ2-1; d_call: TRBD1; clone_size: .; v_call: TRBV5-1; cdr3_aa: CASSFTGGSYNEQFF; cdr3_nt: TGCGCCAGCAGCTTCACAGGGGGCTCCTACAATGAGCAGTTCTTC
j_call: TRBJ2-5; d_call: TRBD1; clone_size: .; v_call: TRBV7-2; cdr3_aa: CASSTGQAAETQYF; cdr3_nt: TGTGCCAGCAGCACGGGACAGGCTGCAGAGACCCAGTACTTC
j_call: TRBJ2-5; d_call: TRBD1; clone_size: .; v_call: TRBV3-1/TRBV3-2; cdr3_aa: CASSGRQGEETQYF; cdr3_nt: TGTGCCAGCAGCGGACGACAGGGGGAAGAGACCCAGTACTTC
j_call: TRBJ1-4; d_call: TRBD1; clone_size: .; v_call: TRBV28; cdr3_aa: CASSSTTGTVLRPFSLFF; cdr3_nt: TGTGCCAGCAGTTCGACTACCGGGACAGTCTTAAGGCCGTTCTCACTGTTTTTT
j_call: TRBJ2-5; d_call: TRBD2; clone_size: once; v_call: TRBV12-3/TRBV12-4; cdr3_aa: CASSLTGRETQYF; cdr3_nt: TGTGCCAGCAGTTTAACCGGGAGGGAGACCCAGTACTTC
j_call: TRBJ1-5; d_call: .; clone_size: .; v_call: TRBV11-2; cdr3_aa: CASSLGGLHNQPQHF; cdr3_nt: TGTGCCAGCAGCTTAGGAGGGCTTCACAATCAGCCCCAGCATTTT
j_call: TRBJ2-5; d_call: TRBD1; clone_size: .; v_call: TRBV20-1; cdr3_aa: CSASGTAPRDQYF; cdr3_nt: TGCAGTGCTAGTGGGACAGCCCCAAGGGACCAGTACTTC
j_call: TRBJ1-2; d_call: TRBD1; clone_size: .; v_call: TRBV7-8; cdr3_aa: CASSSTPRQGLLRYTF; cdr3_nt: TGTGCCAGCAGCTCAACTCCGAGACAGGGGCTTCTTCGCTACACCTTC
j_call: TRBJ2-7; d_call: TRBD2; clone_size: .; v_call: TRBV19; cdr3_aa: CASSIEKGLAGFYEQYF; cdr3_nt: TGTGCCAGTAGTATAGAGAAAGGACTAGCGGGTTTCTACGAGCAGTACTTC
j_call: TRBJ1-3; d_call: .; clone_size: .; v_call: TRBV4-1; cdr3_aa: CASSQDTSGQGSRNTIYF; cdr3_nt: TGCGCCAGCAGCCAAGATACGTCTGGGCAGGGTAGTAGAAACACCATATATTTT
j_call: TRBJ2-7; d_call: .; clone_size: .; v_call: TRBV12-3/TRBV12-4; cdr3_aa: CASSLGSSYEQYF; cdr3_nt: TGTGCCAGCAGTCTCGGGTCCTCCTACGAGCAGTACTTC
j_call: TRBJ2-7; d_call: .; clone_size: .; v_call: TRBV5-6; cdr3_aa: CASSADTYEQYF; cdr3_nt: TGTGCCAGCAGCGCCGACACCTACGAGCAGTACTTC
j_call: TRBJ2-4; d_call: .; clone_size: .; v_call: TRBV7-2; cdr3_aa: CASSLQSSSAKNIQYF; cdr3_nt: TGTGCCAGCAGCTTACAGTCCTCGTCTGCCAAAAACATTCAGTACTTC
j_call: TRBJ2-3; d_call: TRBD2; clone_size: .; v_call: TRBV11-3; cdr3_aa: CASSNPTSGSLTDTQYF; cdr3_nt: TGTGCCAGCAGCAATCCGACTAGCGGGAGTTTAACAGATACGCAGTATTTT
j_call: TRBJ2-7; d_call: TRBD2; clone_size: .; v_call: TRBV28; cdr3_aa: CASSPTSSNYEQYF; cdr3_nt: TGTGCCAGCAGTCCGACTAGCAGCAACTACGAGCAGTACTTC
j_call: TRBJ1-5; d_call: TRBD1; clone_size: .; v_call: TRBV19; cdr3_aa: CASSNRGPVLSNQPQHF; cdr3_nt: TGTGCCAGTAGTAACAGGGGGCCGGTTTTGAGCAATCAGCCCCAGCATTTT
j_call: TRBJ2-1; d_call: .; clone_size: .; v_call: TRBV9; cdr3_aa: CASSLGPEGNEQFF; cdr3_nt: TGTGCCAGCAGCCTGGGACCGGAGGGCAATGAGCAGTTCTTC
j_call: TRBJ1-2; d_call: .; clone_size: .; v_call: TRBV7-9; cdr3_aa: CASSPRAGDGYTF; cdr3_nt: TGTGCCAGCAGCCCGAGAGCAGGTGATGGCTACACCTTC
j_call: TRBJ1-5; d_call: .; clone_size: few; v_call: TRBV2; cdr3_aa: CASSDRLVNQPQHF; cdr3_nt: TGTGCCAGCAGTGACAGACTAGTCAATCAGCCCCAGCATTTT
j_call: TRBJ2-5; d_call: .; clone_size: .; v_call: TRBV3-1/TRBV3-2; cdr3_aa: CASSHRGGGREETQYF; cdr3_nt: TGTGCCAGCAGCCACCGCGGAGGGGGCCGTGAGGAGACCCAGTACTTC
j_call: TRBJ1-2; d_call: .; clone_size: .; v_call: TRBV3-1/TRBV3-2; cdr3_aa: CASRSLDYGYTF; cdr3_nt: TGTGCCAGCAGATCCTTAGACTACGGCTACACCTTC
j_call: TRBJ1-3; d_call: .; clone_size: .; v_call: TRBV30; cdr3_aa: CAWSVAQTAIYF; cdr3_nt: TGTGCCTGGAGTGTAGCCCAGACTGCCATATATTTT
j_call: TRBJ1-6; d_call: TRBD1; clone_size: .; v_call: TRBV5-1; cdr3_aa: CASTIPGGNSPLHF; cdr3_nt: TGCGCCAGCACAATTCCAGGGGGCAATTCACCCCTCCACTTT
j_call: TRBJ1-5; d_call: .; clone_size: .; v_call: TRBV18; cdr3_aa: CASSPLQGADQPQHF; cdr3_nt: TGTGCCAGCTCACCACTGCAGGGTGCCGATCAGCCCCAGCATTTT
j_call: TRBJ1-2; d_call: .; clone_size: .; v_call: TRBV5-6; cdr3_aa: CASSSRLYGYTF; cdr3_nt: TGTGCCAGCAGCAGCCGACTCTATGGCTACACCTTC
j_call: TRBJ2-7; d_call: TRBD1; clone_size: few; v_call: TRBV5-6; cdr3_aa: CASSFGTGVSYEQYF; cdr3_nt: TGTGCCAGCAGCTTTGGGACAGGGGTGTCCTACGAGCAGTACTTC
j_call: TRBJ1-6; d_call: .; clone_size: few; v_call: TRBV19; cdr3_aa: CASNPTGGSPLHF; cdr3_nt: TGTGCCAGTAACCCCACGGGGGGTTCACCCCTCCACTTT
j_call: TRBJ2-3; d_call: .; clone_size: .; v_call: TRBV10-3; cdr3_aa: CAISGSTADINTDTQYF; cdr3_nt: TGTGCCATCAGTGGGTCAACGGCGGATATCAACACAGATACGCAGTATTTT
j_call: TRBJ2-5; d_call: .; clone_size: few; v_call: TRBV5-5; cdr3_aa: CASSWTVQETQYF; cdr3_nt: TGTGCCAGCAGTTGGACTGTCCAAGAGACCCAGTACTTC
j_call: TRBJ1-2; d_call: TRBD1; clone_size: .; v_call: TRBV4-2; cdr3_aa: CASSLDRGGYTF; cdr3_nt: TGTGCCAGCAGCTTGGACAGGGGGGGCTACACCTTC
j_call: TRBJ1-1; d_call: .; clone_size: .; v_call: TRBV4-1; cdr3_aa: CASSIRRAGAEGTEAFF; cdr3_nt: TGCGCCAGCAGCATCCGTAGGGCAGGGGCCGAGGGCACTGAAGCTTTCTTT
j_call: TRBJ2-1; d_call: TRBD1; clone_size: .; v_call: TRBV3-1/TRBV3-2; cdr3_aa: CASSLSWTGGYNEQFF; cdr3_nt: TGTGCCAGCAGCCTGTCCTGGACAGGGGGGTACAATGAGCAGTTCTTC
j_call: TRBJ1-5; d_call: TRBD1; clone_size: .; v_call: TRBV5-1; cdr3_aa: CASSLDGGGGNQPQHF; cdr3_nt: TGCGCCAGCAGCTTGGATGGAGGGGGCGGCAATCAGCCCCAGCATTTT
j_call: TRBJ2-3; d_call: TRBD2; clone_size: .; v_call: TRBV6-6; cdr3_aa: CASSPLGLAGVMGTDTQYF; cdr3_nt: TGTGCCAGCAGTCCCCTGGGACTAGCGGGAGTGATGGGCACAGATACGCAGTATTTT
j_call: TRBJ2-3; d_call: .; clone_size: .; v_call: TRBV6-1; cdr3_aa: CASSEGTTVADTQYF; cdr3_nt: TGTGCCAGCAGTGAAGGGACAACGGTGGCAGATACGCAGTATTTT